The 10 T cell receptor beta chains below all came from one sample that was sequenced in a study of neurological immune-mediated disorders. Each CDR3 protein gets one entry after TCRdb re-called the 5' RACE reads with MiXCR. The sample records approximately 90,000 distinct CDR3 sequences, roughly 4% being singletons. The sample comprised PBMCs. These TCRs come from a woman aged 18 to 35 with multiple sclerosis.

This clonotype came up many times. The chain carries TRBV2 and TRBJ2-3; D possibly corresponds to TRBD2 (6 bases). CDR3 length: 14 amino acids. V was cut by 3 bases and J by 0 bases, with 7 bases left in between. CDR1 and CDR2 from the germline V gene are SNHLY and FYNNEI. The CDR3: CASSDTSSTDTQYF. DNA of the CDR3: TGTGCCAGCAGTGATACTAGCAGCACAGATACGCAGTATTTT.

As for this clonotype: Since a much larger clone is just one base distant, this may be a read error. V gene TRBV25-1 combines with J gene TRBJ2-7; D not certain. Trimming took 3 bases from V and 7 from J, leaving 7 bases between them. This CDR3 region has 11 residues. The V gene's germline CDR1 is MGHDK and CDR2 SYGVNS. In DNA, the CDR3 is TGTGCCAGCAGTGATCAGGAAGAGCAGTACTTC. Its translation: CASSDQEEQYF.

This clonotype was counted ten times or more. This sequence joins TRBV7-2 and TRBJ2-3, with unresolved D. The V gene's germline CDR1 is SGHTA and CDR2 FQGNSA. This CDR3 spans 13 amino acids. The V and J ends lost 3 bases and 3 bases respectively, with 7 bases between them. The CDR3 coding sequence is TGTGCCAGCAGCTTGTGGCGGACAGATACGCAGTATTTT. As protein: CASSLWRTDTQYF.

This clonotype was counted many times. CDR3 loop: CASSLVVQQHSGNTIYF. For the CDR3, the DNA is TGTGCCAGCAGCTTAGTTGTCCAACAGCACTCTGGAAACACCATATATTTT. The chain recombines TRBV7-8 with TRBJ1-3; D call uncertain. The V end lost 1 base, the J end lost 0 bases, and 13 bases lay between the germline ends. Germline V gene data show CDR1 as SGHVS and CDR2 as FQNEAQ. This CDR3 has 17 residues.

The rearrangement uses TRBV29-1 and TRBJ1-1, with a possible D match to TRBD1 (6 bases). Germline lookup yields CDR1 SQVTM and CDR2 ANQGSEA. V shed 5 bases and J shed 6 bases, with 16 bases lying between them. The CDR3 consists of 13 residues. CDR3 coding DNA: TGCAGCGTTTTCCCTCAGGGGTACGCTGAAGCTTTCTTT. Its protein is CSVFPQGYAEAFF. Based on the CDR3 plus reference TRBV29-1 and TRBJ1-1, the full variable domain is SAVISQKPSRDICQRGTSLTIQCQVDSQVTMMFWYRQQPGQSLTLIATANQGSEATYESGFVIDKFPISRPNLTFSTLTVSNMSPEDSSIYLCSVFPQGYAEAFFGQGTRLTVV.

This sequence joins TRBV7-3 and TRBJ2-5, with 7 bases that match TRBD2. The junction had 6 bases not matched to a gene; V was cut back by 5 bases and J by 0 bases. This CDR3 comprises 15 residues. Germline CDR1 reads SGHTA; CDR2 reads FQGTGA. CDR3 sequence reads: CASSHSSGHQETQYF. CDR3 coding DNA: TGTGCCAGCAGCCATTCTAGCGGTCACCAAGAGACCCAGTACTTC.

This clonotype was counted between two and nine times. The gene calls are TRBV7-8 and TRBJ1-6; possibly TRBD1 for D (6 bases). V dropped 5 bases and J dropped 6 bases, with 14 bases sitting between them. This CDR3 spans 15 amino acids. Germline CDR1 is SGHVS and CDR2 is FQNEAQ. DNA of the CDR3: TGTGCCAGCAGCCCAATTCCAGGGGTTAATTCACCCCTCCACTTT. This encodes CASSPIPGVNSPLHF.

This clonotype was recorded at least ten times. The chain links TRBV29-1 to TRBJ1-3; 8 bases line up with TRBD1. Per germline, CDR1 SQVTM and CDR2 ANQGSEA. Trimming cost V 7 bases and J 0 bases; bases outside gene matches: 2. The length of the CDR3 is 13 residues. The CDR3 sequence: CSGQGNSGNTIYF. The CDR3 nucleotides read TGCAGCGGACAGGGGAACTCTGGAAACACCATATATTTT.

This clonotype has a count of ten or more. For the CDR3, the DNA is TGCAGTGCTCGTCGGGAGGGCCCGGGGGGCATTCAGTACTTC. This encodes CSARREGPGGIQYF. The rearrangement uses TRBV20-1 and TRBJ2-4; 8 nucleotides align to TRBD2. J gave up 9 bases and V 5 bases, and 12 bases lay outside the gene matches. The germline V gene encodes CDR1 DFQATT and CDR2 SNEGSKA (reference sequence). The CDR3 spans 14 residues.

This clonotype turned up a few times. V is TRBV20-1 and J is TRBJ2-1; maybe TRBD1 (5 bases). Per germline, CDR1 DFQATT and CDR2 SNEGSKA (reference sequence). This CDR3 has 17 residues. The germline V and J ends were trimmed by 0 bases and 9 bases, with 24 bases remaining between them. Here the CDR3 reads CSARDPSPVTADLEQFF. As DNA, the CDR3 is TGCAGTGCTAGAGATCCATCCCCGGTGACAGCCGACCTTGAGCAGTTCTTC.